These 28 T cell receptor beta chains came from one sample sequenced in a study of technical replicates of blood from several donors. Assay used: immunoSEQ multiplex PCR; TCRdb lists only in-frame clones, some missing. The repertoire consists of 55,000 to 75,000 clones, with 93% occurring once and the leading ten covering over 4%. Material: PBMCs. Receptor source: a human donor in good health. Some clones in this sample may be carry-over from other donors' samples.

CDR3 DNA sequence: TGTGCCAGCAGCCTCCAAGGCAGGGAACAAGAGACCCAGTACTTC. Its translation: CASSLQGREQETQYF. V and J are TRBV7-6 and TRBJ2-5; D might be TRBD1 (5 bases). V gave up 5 bases and J gave up 2 bases, with 15 bases separating them. This CDR3 contains 15 residues. CDR1 is SGHVS, CDR2 FNYEAQ, per germline.

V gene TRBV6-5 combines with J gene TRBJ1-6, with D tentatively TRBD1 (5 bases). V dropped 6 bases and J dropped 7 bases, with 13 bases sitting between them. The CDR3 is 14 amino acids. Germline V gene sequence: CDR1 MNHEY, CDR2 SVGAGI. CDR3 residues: CASRTRVVNSPLHF. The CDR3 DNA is TGTGCCAGCAGGACCAGGGTGGTGAATTCACCCCTCCACTTT.

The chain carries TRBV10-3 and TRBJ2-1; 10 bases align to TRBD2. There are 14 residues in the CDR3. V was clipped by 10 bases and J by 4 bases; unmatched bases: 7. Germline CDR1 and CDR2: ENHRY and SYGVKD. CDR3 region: CATGTSETYNEQFF. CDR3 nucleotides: TGTGCCACCGGGACTAGCGAAACTTACAATGAGCAGTTCTTC.

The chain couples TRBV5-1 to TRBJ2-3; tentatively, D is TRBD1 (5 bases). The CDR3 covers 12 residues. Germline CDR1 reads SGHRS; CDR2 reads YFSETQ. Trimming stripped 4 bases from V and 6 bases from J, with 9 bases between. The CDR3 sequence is CASSTTEDTQYF. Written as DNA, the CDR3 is TGCGCCAGCAGCACGACAGAGGATACGCAGTATTTT.

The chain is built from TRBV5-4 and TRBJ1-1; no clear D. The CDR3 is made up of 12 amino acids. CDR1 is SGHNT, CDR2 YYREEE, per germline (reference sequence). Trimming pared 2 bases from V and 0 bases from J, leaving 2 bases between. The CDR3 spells CASSFVNTEAFF. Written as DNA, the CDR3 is TGTGCCAGCAGCTTCGTGAACACTGAAGCTTTCTTT.

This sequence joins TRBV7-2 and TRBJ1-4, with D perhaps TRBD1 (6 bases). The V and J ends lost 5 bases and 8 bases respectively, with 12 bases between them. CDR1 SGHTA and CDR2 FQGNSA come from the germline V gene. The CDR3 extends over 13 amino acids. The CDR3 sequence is CASSREGVEKLFF. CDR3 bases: TGTGCCAGCAGCCGGGAGGGGGTGGAAAAACTGTTTTTT.

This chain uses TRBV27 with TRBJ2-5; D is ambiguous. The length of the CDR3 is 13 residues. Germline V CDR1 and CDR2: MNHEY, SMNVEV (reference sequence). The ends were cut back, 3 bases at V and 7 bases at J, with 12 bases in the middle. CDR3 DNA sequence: TGTGCCAGCAGTTTTAGCCTCCATGGGACCCAGTACTTC. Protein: CASSFSLHGTQYF.

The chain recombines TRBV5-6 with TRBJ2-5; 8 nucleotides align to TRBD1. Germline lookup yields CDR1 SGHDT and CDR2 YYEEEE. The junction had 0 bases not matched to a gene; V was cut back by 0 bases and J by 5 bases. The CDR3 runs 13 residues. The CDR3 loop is CASSLAGGETQYF. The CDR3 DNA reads TGTGCCAGCAGCTTGGCAGGGGGCGAGACCCAGTACTTC.

CDR3 in amino acids: CASSGTDAGNTIYF. The CDR3 nucleotides read TGCGCCAGCAGCGGGACAGATGCTGGAAACACCATATATTTT. The chain carries TRBV5-1 and TRBJ1-3; TRBD1 matches at 7 bases. V was clipped by 4 bases and J by 2 bases; unmatched bases: 3. The CDR3 is made up of 14 amino acids. The germline gives CDR1 SGHRS, CDR2 YFSETQ. The full variable domain, its missing parts supplied by reference TRBV5-1 and TRBJ1-3, is KAGVTQTPRYLIKTRGQQVTLSCSPISGHRSVSWYQQTPGQGLQFLFEYFSETQRNKGNFPGRFSGRQFSNSRSEMNVSTLELGDSALYLCASSGTDAGNTIYFGEGSWLTVV.

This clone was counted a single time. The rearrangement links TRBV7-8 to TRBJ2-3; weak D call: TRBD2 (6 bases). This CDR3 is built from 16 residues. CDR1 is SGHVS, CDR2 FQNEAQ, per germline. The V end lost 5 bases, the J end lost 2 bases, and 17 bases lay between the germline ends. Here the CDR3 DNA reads TGTGCCAGCAGCCTCCTCGGGCGGGGCTACACAGATACGCAGTATTTT. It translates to CASSLLGRGYTDTQYF. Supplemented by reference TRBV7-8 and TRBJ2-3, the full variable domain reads GAGVSQSPRYKVAKRGQDVALRCDPISGHVSLFWYQQALGQGPEFLTYFQNEAQLDKSGLPSDRFFAERPEGSVSTLKIQRTQQEDSAVYLCASSLLGRGYTDTQYFGPGTRLTVL.

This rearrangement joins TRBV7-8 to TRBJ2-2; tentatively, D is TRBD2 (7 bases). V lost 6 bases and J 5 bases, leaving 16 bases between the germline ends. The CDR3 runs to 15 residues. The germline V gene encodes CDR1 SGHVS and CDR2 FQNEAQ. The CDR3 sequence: CASREGGGTTGELFF. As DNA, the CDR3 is TGTGCCAGCAGGGAGGGAGGGGGAACGACCGGGGAGCTGTTTTTT.

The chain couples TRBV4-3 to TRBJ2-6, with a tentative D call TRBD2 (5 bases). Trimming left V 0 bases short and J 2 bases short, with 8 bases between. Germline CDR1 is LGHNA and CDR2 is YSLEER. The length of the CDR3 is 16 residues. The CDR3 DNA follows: TGCGCCAGCAGCCAAGAGATCGGGGCTGGGGCCAACGTCCTGACTTTC. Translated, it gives CASSQEIGAGANVLTF.

The CDR3: CASSLSPGVGYEQYF. In DNA, the CDR3 is TGCGCCAGCAGCTTGTCTCCGGGGGTAGGCTACGAGCAGTACTTC. This chain links TRBV5-1 with TRBJ2-7; D possibly corresponds to TRBD2 (6 bases). Between the trimmed V and J ends, which lost 1 base and 3 bases, there was a span of 14 bases. CDR1 and CDR2 from the germline V gene are SGHRS and YFSETQ. The length of the CDR3 is 15 residues.

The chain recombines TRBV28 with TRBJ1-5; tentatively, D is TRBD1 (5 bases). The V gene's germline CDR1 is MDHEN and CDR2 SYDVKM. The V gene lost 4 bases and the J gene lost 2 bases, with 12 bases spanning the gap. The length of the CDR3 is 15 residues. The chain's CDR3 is CASSYGARGNQPQHF. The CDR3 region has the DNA TGTGCCAGCAGTTATGGAGCCAGGGGCAATCAGCCCCAGCATTTT.

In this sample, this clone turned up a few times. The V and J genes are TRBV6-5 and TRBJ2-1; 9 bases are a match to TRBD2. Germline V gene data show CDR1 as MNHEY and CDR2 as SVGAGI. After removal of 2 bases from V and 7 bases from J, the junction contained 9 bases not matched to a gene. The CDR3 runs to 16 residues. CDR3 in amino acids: CASSYRGGGARNEQFF. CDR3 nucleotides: TGTGCCAGCAGTTACCGAGGCGGGGGGGCCAGGAATGAGCAGTTCTTC.

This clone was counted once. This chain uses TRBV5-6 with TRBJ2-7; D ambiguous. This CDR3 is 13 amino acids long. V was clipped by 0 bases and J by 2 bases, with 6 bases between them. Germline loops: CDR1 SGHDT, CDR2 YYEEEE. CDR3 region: CASSLGRAYEQYF. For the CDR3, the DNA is TGTGCCAGCAGCTTGGGTCGGGCCTACGAGCAGTACTTC.

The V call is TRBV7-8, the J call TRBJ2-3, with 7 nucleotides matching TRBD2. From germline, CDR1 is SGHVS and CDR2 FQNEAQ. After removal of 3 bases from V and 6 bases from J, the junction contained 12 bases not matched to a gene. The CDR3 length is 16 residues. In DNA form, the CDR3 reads TGTGCCAGCAGCTTTAATACGGGCGGGGGTCTCGATACGCAGTATTTT. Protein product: CASSFNTGGGLDTQYF.

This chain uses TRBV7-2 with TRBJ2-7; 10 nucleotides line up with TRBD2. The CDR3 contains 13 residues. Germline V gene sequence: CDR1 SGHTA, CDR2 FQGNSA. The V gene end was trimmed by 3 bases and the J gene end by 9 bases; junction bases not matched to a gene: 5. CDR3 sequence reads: CASSLGLAQGQYF. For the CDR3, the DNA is TGTGCCAGCAGCTTGGGACTAGCGCAAGGGCAGTACTTC.

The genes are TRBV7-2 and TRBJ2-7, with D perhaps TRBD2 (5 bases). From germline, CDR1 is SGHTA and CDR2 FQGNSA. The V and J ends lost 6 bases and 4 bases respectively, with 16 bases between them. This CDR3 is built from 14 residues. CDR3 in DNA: TGTGCCAGCAGTCAAGATGAGGGAGCGTACGAGCAGTACTTC. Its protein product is CASSQDEGAYEQYF.

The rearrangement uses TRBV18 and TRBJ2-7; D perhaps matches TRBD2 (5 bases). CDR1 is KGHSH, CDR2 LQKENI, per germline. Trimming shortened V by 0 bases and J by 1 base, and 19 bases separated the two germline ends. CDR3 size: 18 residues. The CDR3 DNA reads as TGTGCCAGCTCACCACCAAGGTTCCTGGCGGGCCTGTCCTACGAGCAGTACTTC. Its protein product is CASSPPRFLAGLSYEQYF.

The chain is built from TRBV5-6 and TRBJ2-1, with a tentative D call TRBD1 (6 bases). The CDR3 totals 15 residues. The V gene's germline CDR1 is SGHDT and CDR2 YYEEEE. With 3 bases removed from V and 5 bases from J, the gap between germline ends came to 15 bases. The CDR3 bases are TGTGCCAGCAGCTCGTTCGGGACATCGAACAATGAGCAGTTCTTC. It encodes CASSSFGTSNNEQFF.

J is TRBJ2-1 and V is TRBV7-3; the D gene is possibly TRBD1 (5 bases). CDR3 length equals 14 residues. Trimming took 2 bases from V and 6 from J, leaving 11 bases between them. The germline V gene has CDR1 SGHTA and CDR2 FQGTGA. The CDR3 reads CASSLGQGVNEQFF. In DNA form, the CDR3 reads TGTGCCAGCAGCTTAGGCCAGGGCGTCAATGAGCAGTTCTTC.

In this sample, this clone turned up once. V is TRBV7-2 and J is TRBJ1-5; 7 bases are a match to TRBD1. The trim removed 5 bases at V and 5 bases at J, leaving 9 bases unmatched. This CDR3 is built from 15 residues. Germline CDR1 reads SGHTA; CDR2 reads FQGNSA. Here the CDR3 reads CASSPVTGVDQPQHF. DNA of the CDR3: TGTGCCAGCAGCCCCGTTACAGGGGTGGATCAGCCCCAGCATTTT.

In DNA form, the CDR3 reads TGTGCCAGCAGCGTAGGGATAGCGGACACACAAGAGACCCAGTACTTC. Translating it yields CASSVGIADTQETQYF. V gene TRBV9 combines with J gene TRBJ2-5; possible D gene TRBD2, 6 bases. Trimming took off 0 bases at V and 2 bases at J, with 14 bases between the two ends. This CDR3 is 16 amino acids long. Germline V lookup: CDR1 SGDLS, CDR2 YYNGEE.

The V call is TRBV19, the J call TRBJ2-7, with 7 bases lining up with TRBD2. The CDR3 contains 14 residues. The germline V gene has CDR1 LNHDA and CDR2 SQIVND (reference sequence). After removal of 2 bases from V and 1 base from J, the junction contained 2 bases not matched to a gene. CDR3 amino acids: CASSITGGSYEQYF. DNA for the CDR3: TGTGCCAGTAGTATAACGGGGGGATCCTACGAGCAGTACTTC.

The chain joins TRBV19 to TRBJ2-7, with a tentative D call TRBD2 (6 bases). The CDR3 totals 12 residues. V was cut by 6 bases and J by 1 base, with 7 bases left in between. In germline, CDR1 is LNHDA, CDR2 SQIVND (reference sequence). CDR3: CASRAGSYEQYF. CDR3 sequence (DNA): TGTGCCAGTAGGGCGGGGTCCTACGAGCAGTACTTC.

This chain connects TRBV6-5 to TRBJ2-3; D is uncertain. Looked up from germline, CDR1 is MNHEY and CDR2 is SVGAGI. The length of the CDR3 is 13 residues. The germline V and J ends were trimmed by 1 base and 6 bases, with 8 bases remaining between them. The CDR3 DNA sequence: TGTGCCAGCAGTTACTTGGCCGGGGATACGCAGTATTTT. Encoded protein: CASSYLAGDTQYF.

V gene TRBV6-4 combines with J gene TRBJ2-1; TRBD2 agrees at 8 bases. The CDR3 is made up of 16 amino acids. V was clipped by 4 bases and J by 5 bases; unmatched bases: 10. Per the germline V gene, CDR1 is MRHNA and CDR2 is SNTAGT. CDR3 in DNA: TGTGCCAGCAGTGTCAAAAGCGGGAGTAGTAACAATGAGCAGTTCTTC. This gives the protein CASSVKSGSSNNEQFF.